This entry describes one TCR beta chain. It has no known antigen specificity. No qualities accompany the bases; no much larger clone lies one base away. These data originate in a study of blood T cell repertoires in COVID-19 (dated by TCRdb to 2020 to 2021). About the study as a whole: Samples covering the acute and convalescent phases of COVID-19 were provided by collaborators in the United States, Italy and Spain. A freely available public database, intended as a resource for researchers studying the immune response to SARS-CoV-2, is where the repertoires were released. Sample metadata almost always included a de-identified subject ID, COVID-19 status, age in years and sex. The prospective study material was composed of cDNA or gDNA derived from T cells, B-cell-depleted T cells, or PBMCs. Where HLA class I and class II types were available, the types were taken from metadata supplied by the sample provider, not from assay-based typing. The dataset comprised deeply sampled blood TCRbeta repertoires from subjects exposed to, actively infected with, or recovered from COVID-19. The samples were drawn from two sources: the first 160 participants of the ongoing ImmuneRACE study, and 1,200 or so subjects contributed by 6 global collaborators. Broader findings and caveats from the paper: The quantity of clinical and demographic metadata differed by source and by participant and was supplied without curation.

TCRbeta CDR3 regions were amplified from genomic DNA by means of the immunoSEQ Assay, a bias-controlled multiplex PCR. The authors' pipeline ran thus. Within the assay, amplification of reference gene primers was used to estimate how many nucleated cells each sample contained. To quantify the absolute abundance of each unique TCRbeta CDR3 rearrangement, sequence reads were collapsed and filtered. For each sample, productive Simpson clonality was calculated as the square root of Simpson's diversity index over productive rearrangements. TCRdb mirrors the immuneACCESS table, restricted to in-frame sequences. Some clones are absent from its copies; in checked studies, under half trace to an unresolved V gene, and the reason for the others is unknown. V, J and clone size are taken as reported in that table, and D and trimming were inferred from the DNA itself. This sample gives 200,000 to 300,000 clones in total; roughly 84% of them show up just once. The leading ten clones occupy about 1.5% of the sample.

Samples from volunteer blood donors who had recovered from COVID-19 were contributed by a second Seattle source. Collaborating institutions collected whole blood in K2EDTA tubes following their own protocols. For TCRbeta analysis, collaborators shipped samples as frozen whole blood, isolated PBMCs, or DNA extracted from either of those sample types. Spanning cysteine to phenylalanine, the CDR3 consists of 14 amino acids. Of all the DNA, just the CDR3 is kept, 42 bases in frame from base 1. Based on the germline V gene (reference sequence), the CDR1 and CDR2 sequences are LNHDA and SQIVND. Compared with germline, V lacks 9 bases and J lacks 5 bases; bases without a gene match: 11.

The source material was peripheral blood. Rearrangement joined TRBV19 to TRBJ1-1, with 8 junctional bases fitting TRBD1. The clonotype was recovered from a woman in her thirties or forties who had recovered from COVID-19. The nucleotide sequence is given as TGTGCCAGCCTAGGGCAGGGGGCTCGTACTGAAGCTTTCTTT. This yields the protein CASLGQGARTEAFF.